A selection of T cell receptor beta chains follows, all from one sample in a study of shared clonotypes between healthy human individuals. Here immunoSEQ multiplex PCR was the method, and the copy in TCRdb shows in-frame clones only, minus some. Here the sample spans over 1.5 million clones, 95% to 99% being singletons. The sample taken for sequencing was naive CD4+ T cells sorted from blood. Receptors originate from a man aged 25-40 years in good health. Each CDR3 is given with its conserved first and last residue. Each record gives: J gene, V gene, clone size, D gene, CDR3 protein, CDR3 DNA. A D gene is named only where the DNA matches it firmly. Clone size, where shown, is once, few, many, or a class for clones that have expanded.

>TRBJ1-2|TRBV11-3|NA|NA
CASSLESPGPLYGYTF
TGTGCCAGCAGCTTAGAGTCCCCGGGTCCCCTCTATGGCTACACCTTC
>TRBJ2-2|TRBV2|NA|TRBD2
CASSLTAGAGELFF
TGTGCCAGCAGTCTTACGGCGGGGGCCGGGGAGCTGTTTTTT
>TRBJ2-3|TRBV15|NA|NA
CATSRAADRGTDTQYF
TGTGCCACCAGCAGAGCCGCGGACCGCGGCACAGATACGCAGTATTTT
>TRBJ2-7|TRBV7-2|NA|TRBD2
CASSSGLAGYEQYF
TGTGCCAGCAGCTCAGGACTAGCGGGGTACGAGCAGTACTTC
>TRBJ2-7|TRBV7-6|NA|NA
CASSLAPGAYEQYF
TGTGCCAGCAGCTTAGCCCCAGGGGCGTACGAGCAGTACTTC
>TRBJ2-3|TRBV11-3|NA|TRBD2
CASSPRSGRPDTQYF
TGTGCCAGCAGCCCGAGGAGCGGGAGGCCAGATACGCAGTATTTT
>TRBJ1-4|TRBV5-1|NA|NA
CASSFRGVTNEKLFF
TGCGCCAGCAGCTTCCGTGGGGTTACTAATGAAAAACTGTTTTTT
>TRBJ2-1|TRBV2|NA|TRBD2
CASRGTSGVRGQFF
TGTGCCAGCCGGGGGACTAGCGGGGTCCGTGGGCAGTTCTTC
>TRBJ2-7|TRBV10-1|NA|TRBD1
CASEPGQGYEQYF
TGCGCCAGCGAACCGGGACAGGGGTACGAGCAGTACTTC
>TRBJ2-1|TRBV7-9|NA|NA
CASTRDYKHNEQFF
TGTGCCAGCACTCGGGATTACAAGCACAATGAGCAGTTCTTC
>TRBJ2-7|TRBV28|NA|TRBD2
CASSQLGLRLAGDKVYEQYF
TGTGCCAGCAGTCAACTAGGCCTCCGACTAGCGGGAGATAAGGTCTACGAGCAGTACTTC
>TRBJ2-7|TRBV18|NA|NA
CASSSLPTTGEGGHEQYF
TGTGCCAGCTCAAGCCTCCCTACTACAGGGGAGGGGGGGCACGAGCAGTACTTC
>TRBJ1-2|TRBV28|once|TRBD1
CASALGQGYGYTF
TGTGCCAGCGCTCTAGGACAGGGTTATGGCTACACCTTC
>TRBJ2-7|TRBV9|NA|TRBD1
CASSPPPAGQGPHVYYEQYF
TGTGCCAGCAGCCCTCCACCGGCGGGACAGGGACCCCACGTTTACTACGAGCAGTACTTC
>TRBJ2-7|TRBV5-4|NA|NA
CASSLRSGEQYF
TGTGCCAGCAGCTTGAGGTCGGGCGAGCAGTACTTC
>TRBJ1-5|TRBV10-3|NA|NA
CAISESRQSEQPQHF
TGTGCCATCAGTGAGTCGAGACAATCGGAACAGCCCCAGCATTTT
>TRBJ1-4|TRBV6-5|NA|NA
CASSYKGKLFF
TGTGCCAGCAGTTACAAGGGAAAACTGTTTTTT
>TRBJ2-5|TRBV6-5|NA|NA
CASSSPGGETQYF
TGTGCCAGCAGTTCCCCTGGAGGGGAGACCCAGTACTTC
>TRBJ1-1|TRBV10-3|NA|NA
CAIRGGGANTEAFF
TGTGCCATCCGGGGAGGTGGGGCGAACACTGAAGCTTTCTTT
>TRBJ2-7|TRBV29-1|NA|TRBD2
CSVLPTSAYEQYF
TGCAGCGTTCTACCGACTAGCGCCTACGAGCAGTACTTC
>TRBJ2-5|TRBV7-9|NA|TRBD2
CASSFRLAGDETQYF
TGTGCCAGCAGCTTCCGACTAGCGGGAGATGAGACCCAGTACTTC
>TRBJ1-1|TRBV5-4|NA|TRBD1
CASSLESFLGQDTTEAFF
TGTGCCAGCAGCTTGGAATCTTTCCTCGGACAGGATACCACTGAAGCTTTCTTT
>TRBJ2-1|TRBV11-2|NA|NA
CASSLAPSRDEQFF
TGTGCCAGCAGCTTAGCACCGTCGAGAGATGAGCAGTTCTTC
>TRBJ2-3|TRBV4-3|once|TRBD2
CASSQVGGGPTDTQYF
TGCGCCAGCAGCCAAGTTGGGGGAGGGCCTACAGATACGCAGTATTTT
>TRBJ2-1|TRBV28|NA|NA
CASNVGGISYNEQFF
TGTGCCAGCAACGTTGGGGGGATCTCCTACAATGAGCAGTTCTTC
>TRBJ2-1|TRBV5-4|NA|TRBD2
CASSIGATSGTDNEQFF
TGTGCCAGCAGTATCGGGGCGACTAGCGGGACCGACAATGAGCAGTTCTTC
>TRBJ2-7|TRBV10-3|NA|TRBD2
CAIGGTTSENSYEQYF
TGTGCCATCGGCGGGACTACATCCGAGAACTCCTACGAGCAGTACTTC
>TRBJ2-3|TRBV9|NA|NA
CASSVTSTDTQYF
TGTGCCAGCAGCGTGACTAGCACAGATACGCAGTATTTT
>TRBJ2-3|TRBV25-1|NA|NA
CASSGRFLTLADGQYF
TGTGCCAGCAGTGGCCGGTTTTTGACCCTGGCAGATGGGCAGTATTTT
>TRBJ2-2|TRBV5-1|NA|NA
CASSSSYTGELFF
TGCGCCAGCAGCTCATCTTACACCGGGGAGCTGTTTTTT
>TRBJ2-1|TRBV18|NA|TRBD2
CASSHGLAGGPSYNEQFF
TGTGCCAGCTCACATGGACTAGCGGGAGGGCCGTCCTACAATGAGCAGTTCTTC
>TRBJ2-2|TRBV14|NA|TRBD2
CASSQVASGRAGELFF
TGTGCCAGCAGCCAAGTTGCTAGCGGGAGGGCCGGGGAGCTGTTTTTT
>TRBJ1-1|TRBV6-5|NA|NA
CASSFRPTGNTEAFF
TGTGCCAGCAGTTTCCGACCGACAGGGAACACTGAAGCTTTCTTT
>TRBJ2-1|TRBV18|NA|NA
CASSRLSSLDHEQFF
TGTGCCAGCTCGCGTCTCTCCTCTCTAGATCATGAGCAGTTCTTC
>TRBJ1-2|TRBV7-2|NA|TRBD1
CASSLEGQGLTGYTF
TGTGCCAGCAGCTTGGAGGGACAGGGGCTTACCGGCTACACCTTC
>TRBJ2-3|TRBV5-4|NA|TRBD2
CASSLVASGITDTQYF
TGTGCCAGCAGCTTGGTGGCTAGCGGGATTACAGATACGCAGTATTTT
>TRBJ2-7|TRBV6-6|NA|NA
CASSYSWEQTREQYF
TGTGCCAGCAGTTACTCGTGGGAGCAAACTAGAGAGCAGTACTTC
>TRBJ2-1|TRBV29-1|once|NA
CSVDVSIYEQFF
TGCAGCGTTGATGTCTCGATCTATGAGCAGTTCTTC
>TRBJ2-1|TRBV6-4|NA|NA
CASSPPPLNEQFF
TGTGCCAGCAGTCCCCCCCCTCTCAATGAGCAGTTCTTC
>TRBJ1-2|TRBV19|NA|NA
CASAAKKGNYGYTF
TGTGCCAGTGCCGCGAAGAAGGGTAACTATGGCTACACCTTC
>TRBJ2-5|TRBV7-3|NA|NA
CASSLSRVQETQYF
TGTGCCAGCAGCTTAAGTCGGGTCCAAGAGACCCAGTACTTC
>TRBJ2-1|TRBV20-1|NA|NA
CSAPRNGQFF
TGCAGTGCCCCGAGAAATGGGCAGTTCTTC
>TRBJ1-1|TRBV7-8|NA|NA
CASSNSMNTEAFF
TGTGCCAGCAGCAATTCGATGAACACTGAAGCTTTCTTT
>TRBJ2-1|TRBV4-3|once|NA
CASSQDRGKQFF
TGCGCCAGCAGCCAAGACAGGGGAAAGCAGTTCTTC
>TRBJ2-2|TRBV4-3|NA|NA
CASSVTGTSNTGELFF
TGCGCCAGCAGCGTCACGGGAACAAGTAACACCGGGGAGCTGTTTTTT
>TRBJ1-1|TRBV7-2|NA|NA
CASSLLGTLNTEAFF
TGTGCCAGCAGCTTATTAGGGACTTTGAACACTGAAGCTTTCTTT
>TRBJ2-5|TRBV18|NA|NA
CASSPGGETQYF
TGTGCCAGCTCACCGGGGGGCGAGACCCAGTACTTC
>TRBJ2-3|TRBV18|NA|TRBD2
CASSPPKLAGGTDTQYF
TGTGCCAGCTCACCACCGAAACTAGCGGGCGGTACAGATACGCAGTATTTT
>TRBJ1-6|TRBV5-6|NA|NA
CASTIQARAYNSPLHF
TGTGCCAGCACCATACAGGCTCGCGCCTATAATTCACCCCTCCACTTT
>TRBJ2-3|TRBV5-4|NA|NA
CASSLVGSAGDTQYF
TGTGCCAGCAGCTTGGTGGGTAGCGCCGGAGATACGCAGTATTTT
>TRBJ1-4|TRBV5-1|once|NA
CASSLVGRLATNEKLFF
TGCGCCAGCAGCTTGGTGGGCAGACTTGCAACTAATGAAAAACTGTTTTTT
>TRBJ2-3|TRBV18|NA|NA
CASSPPRGSGTDTQYF
TGTGCCAGCTCACCACCTAGGGGGTCGGGCACAGATACGCAGTATTTT
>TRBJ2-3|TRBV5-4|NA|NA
CASSLRGGDTQYF
TGTGCCAGCAGCCTCAGGGGGGGAGATACGCAGTATTTT
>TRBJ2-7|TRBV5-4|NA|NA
CASSTQGGYEQYF
TGTGCCAGCAGCACACAAGGGGGTTACGAGCAGTACTTC
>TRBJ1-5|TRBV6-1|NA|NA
CASKRQANQPQHF
TGTGCCAGCAAGCGGCAGGCCAATCAGCCCCAGCATTTT
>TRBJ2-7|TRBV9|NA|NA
CASSVGIDGYEQYF
TGTGCCAGCAGCGTGGGGATCGACGGCTACGAGCAGTACTTC
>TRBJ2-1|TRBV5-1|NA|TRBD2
CASSLPHTSGAYNEQFF
TGCGCCAGCAGCTTGCCCCACACTAGCGGAGCCTACAATGAGCAGTTCTTC
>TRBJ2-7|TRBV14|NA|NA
CASSRDLDTQYF
TGTGCCAGCAGCCGGGACCTGGACACGCAGTACTTC
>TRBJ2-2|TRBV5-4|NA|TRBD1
CASSQDRGHGELFF
TGTGCCAGCAGCCAGGACAGGGGTCACGGGGAGCTGTTTTTT
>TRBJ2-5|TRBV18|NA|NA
CASSPPSTGRGETQYF
TGTGCCAGCTCACCACCCTCTACAGGGAGAGGAGAGACCCAGTACTTC